The 21 T cell receptor beta chains below all came from one sample that was sequenced in a study of T cells after yellow fever vaccination. TCRdb used MiXCR to reprocess the 5' RACE reads, holding one entry per CDR3 protein. The sample contains 600,000 to 750,000 distinct CDR3 sequences, over 9% of which appear only once. Sequencing used PBMCs, obtained on the day of the yellow fever booster vaccination. The receptor source for this set is a man aged 25-45 years who received the YFV17D yellow fever vaccine.

This clonotype was observed a handful of times. The gene calls are TRBV12-3 or TRBV12-4 and TRBJ1-4, with D possibly being TRBD1 (6 bases). The CDR3 covers 20 residues. The V and J ends lost 1 base and 8 bases respectively, with 29 bases between them. The CDR3 DNA sequence: TGTGCCAGCAGTTTAGACCTCAGCGTAACGAATCGGGACATCGGGGAAAAACTGTTTTTT. Encoded protein: CASSLDLSVTNRDIGEKLFF.

The V and J genes are TRBV18 and TRBJ1-1, with D perhaps matching TRBD1 (5 bases). This CDR3 is 13 amino acids long. The germline gives CDR1 KGHSH, CDR2 LQKENI. V lost 3 bases to trimming and J lost 5 bases, with 10 bases between them. The CDR3 is CASSPARETEAFF. Written as DNA, the CDR3 is TGTGCCAGCTCACCGGCCAGGGAAACTGAAGCTTTCTTT.

Many counts were recorded for this clonotype. The rearrangement links TRBV21-1 to TRBJ2-5; TRBD1, as called in the table, went unchecked against the DNA. TRBV21-1 counts as a pseudogene. The CDR3 is 13 amino acids. The CDR3, as DNA: TGTGCCAGCAGCAAAGGACAGCAAGAGACCCAGTACTTC. Its protein is CASSKGQQETQYF.

V and J are TRBV6-5 and TRBJ2-6, with 9 bases fitting TRBD1. The CDR3 is made up of 16 amino acids. Germline V CDR1 and CDR2: MNHEY, SVGAGI. V shed 7 bases and J 2 bases; nucleotides not matched to a gene: 6. The CDR3 DNA sequence: TGTGCCAGCAATCCGGGACAGGGCCCTGGGGCCAACGTCCTGACTTTC. Its translation is CASNPGQGPGANVLTF.

The V call is TRBV7-9, the J call TRBJ2-3, with 8 bases identical to TRBD2. The CDR3 is made up of 12 amino acids. Germline trimming cut 3 bases from V and 15 bases from J; bases unmatched to any gene: 8. Per the germline V gene, CDR1 is SEHNR and CDR2 is FQNEAQ (reference sequence). The CDR3 reads CASSFPGLDGYF. The CDR3 DNA follows: TGTGCCAGCAGCTTTCCGGGACTAGATGGATATTTT.

This sequence joins TRBV21-1 and TRBJ2-7. TRBV21-1 is marked as a pseudogene. This CDR3 has 14 residues. The CDR3 sequence: CASSTGRNSYEQYF. The CDR3 DNA follows: TGTGCCAGCAGCACTGGACGCAACTCCTACGAGCAGTACTTC.

Only a few counts were recorded for this clonotype. The chain recombines TRBV6-1 with TRBJ2-5; possible D gene TRBD1, 6 bases. Germline V gives CDR1 MNHNS, CDR2 SASEGT. Trimming took 5 bases from V and 4 from J, leaving 26 bases between them. This CDR3 contains 18 residues. The CDR3: CASSTSGQQYKTGETQYF. Written as DNA, the CDR3 is TGTGCCAGCAGTACGAGCGGACAGCAGTACAAGACCGGAGAGACCCAGTACTTC.

DNA for the CDR3: TGCGCCAGCAGCCCCACACTAGCGGGAGGCTACAATGAGCAGTTCTTC. Protein: CASSPTLAGGYNEQFF. The genes are TRBV5-1 and TRBJ2-1; TRBD2 aligns across 12 bases. CDR3 length equals 16 residues. V trimming: 4 bases; J trimming: 3 bases; junction bases outside the gene matches: 5. Per the germline V gene, CDR1 is SGHRS and CDR2 is YFSETQ. The variable domain in full, with the rest retrieved from reference TRBV5-1 and TRBJ2-1, is KAGVTQTPRYLIKTRGQQVTLSCSPISGHRSVSWYQQTPGQGLQFLFEYFSETQRNKGNFPGRFSGRQFSNSRSEMNVSTLELGDSALYLCASSPTLAGGYNEQFFGPGTRLTVL.

This clonotype was picked up many times. This chain joins TRBV7-9 and TRBJ1-4, with TRBD1 matching 8 bases. Germline lookup yields CDR1 SEHNR and CDR2 FQNEAQ (reference sequence). CDR3 length equals 15 residues. The V gene end was trimmed by 5 bases and the J gene end by 13 bases; junction bases not matched to a gene: 15. DNA of the CDR3: TGTGCCAGCAGCCTATCGGACAGGGTGGGATTAGGACTGTTTTTT. Encoded protein: CASSLSDRVGLGLFF.

The chain carries TRBV20-1 and TRBJ2-5; 9 bases align to TRBD1. V dropped 5 bases and J dropped 6; count of bases not matched to a gene: 7. This CDR3 has 13 residues. Germline CDR1 is DFQATT and CDR2 is SNEGSKA (reference sequence). The DNA for the CDR3 is TGCAGTGCTTTACAGGGGGCTCAGCAGACCCAGTACTTC. It is translated as CSALQGAQQTQYF.

This clonotype has a single count. The chain uses TRBV20-1 and TRBJ2-3; 12 nucleotides align to TRBD2. Unmatched junction bases numbered 9, after V lost 5 bases and J lost 6 bases. This CDR3 spans 15 amino acids. Germline V gene data show CDR1 as DFQATT and CDR2 as SNEGSKA (reference sequence). This CDR3 reads CSAQGLAGSGDTQYF. The CDR3 DNA reads as TGCAGTGCTCAGGGACTAGCGGGTTCGGGGGATACGCAGTATTTT.

This clonotype has just a few counts. The V call is TRBV20-1, the J call TRBJ1-2; TRBD1 is a possible D gene (5 bases). The V end lost 4 bases, the J end lost 6 bases, and 15 bases lay between the germline ends. This CDR3 spans 13 amino acids. From germline, CDR1 is DFQATT and CDR2 SNEGSKA (reference sequence). CDR3 loop: CSATRQNGDGYTF. In nucleotides, the CDR3 is TGCAGTGCTACCCGACAGAATGGGGATGGCTACACCTTC.

This clonotype was observed many times. The rearrangement joins TRBV24-1 to TRBJ2-1; D is uncertain. CDR1 KGHDR and CDR2 SFDVKD come from the germline V gene. Trimming took 3 bases from V and 8 from J, leaving 10 bases between them. This CDR3 contains 13 residues. This CDR3 is CATSDAPADEQFF. CDR3 in DNA: TGTGCCACCAGTGATGCGCCTGCCGATGAGCAGTTCTTC.

In this sample, this clonotype turned up many times. The V call is TRBV10-3, the J call TRBJ1-5; 11 positions match TRBD1. The V segment lost 10 bases and the J segment 0 bases; nucleotides outside the gene matches: 14. CDR3 length: 18 amino acids. The V gene's germline CDR1 is ENHRY and CDR2 SYGVKD. The DNA of the CDR3 is TGTGCCACCAGCCGCGAGGACAGGGGGCCTTATAGCAATCAGCCCCAGCATTTT. The encoded protein is CATSREDRGPYSNQPQHF.

The chain has TRBV14 and TRBJ2-1, with D unresolved. This CDR3 has 16 residues. Trimming took 0 bases from V and 7 from J, leaving 16 bases between them. From germline, CDR1 is SGHDN and CDR2 FVKESK. The CDR3 DNA is TGTGCCAGCAGCCAAGAGACGGTTTATCGAGGAAATGAGCAGTTCTTC. The encoded protein is CASSQETVYRGNEQFF.

This clonotype was seen more than once but under ten times. CDR3: CASSYSGTSGTLTQYF. The CDR3 nucleotides are TGTGCCAGCAGTTACTCTGGGACTAGCGGGACCTTGACGCAGTATTTT. The chain has TRBV6-2 or TRBV6-3 and TRBJ2-3; 13 bases align to TRBD2. The trim removed 0 bases at V and 9 bases at J, leaving 6 bases unmatched. Germline CDR1 is MNHEY and CDR2 is SVGEGT. This CDR3 spans 16 amino acids.

The V gene is TRBV25-1, the J gene TRBJ2-3; D is possibly TRBD2 (6 bases). Germline V gene lookup returns CDR1 MGHDK and CDR2 SYGVNS. CDR3 size: 18 residues. Trimming took off 6 bases at V and 2 bases at J, with 24 bases between the two ends. CDR3 region: CASRAGLLTAPYTDTQYF. The CDR3 bases are TGTGCCAGCAGGGCGGGACTCCTCACGGCCCCTTACACAGATACGCAGTATTTT.

This clonotype has only a few counts. This chain uses TRBV7-8 with TRBJ2-7; D remains ambiguous. The CDR3 is 13 amino acids. Germline V gives CDR1 SGHVS, CDR2 FQNEAQ. V shed 5 bases and J shed 6 bases, with 14 bases lying between them. The CDR3 spells CASSLSDWAEQYF. The CDR3 bases are TGTGCCAGCAGCCTATCCGACTGGGCCGAGCAGTACTTC.

This clonotype showed up many times. The J gene is TRBJ2-1, the V gene TRBV5-6, with TRBD2 matching over 13 bases. The CDR3 sequence is 16 residues long. Germline lookup yields CDR1 SGHDT and CDR2 YYEEEE. V lost 0 bases to trimming and J lost 8 bases; unmatched junction nucleotides: 5. The CDR3 protein is CASSLGLAGGSDEQFF. CDR3 bases: TGTGCCAGCAGCTTGGGACTAGCGGGAGGATCCGATGAGCAGTTCTTC.

This clonotype has more than one count but fewer than ten. This chain links TRBV5-1 with TRBJ2-2; TRBD2 agrees at 13 bases. The CDR3 is 17 residues long. Germline CDR1 is SGHRS and CDR2 is YFSETQ. Trimming at V came to 4 bases and at J to 1 base, leaving 4 bases not matched to a gene. CDR3 sequence: CASSPWTSGGNTGELFF. Here the CDR3 DNA reads TGCGCCAGCAGCCCCTGGACTAGCGGGGGGAACACCGGGGAGCTGTTTTTT.

The rearrangement links TRBV20-1 to TRBJ2-5; TRBD2 agrees at 11 bases. Germline CDR1 is DFQATT and CDR2 is SNEGSKA (reference sequence). V shed 5 bases and J 7 bases; nucleotides not matched to a gene: 9. The CDR3 extends over 14 amino acids. The CDR3 bases are TGCAGTGCTGGAGTAGCGGGAGGGCCACGGACCCAGTACTTC. It codes for CSAGVAGGPRTQYF.